One sample yielded the 20 T cell receptor beta chains listed below, sequenced in a study of blood T cell repertoires in COVID-19 (dated by TCRdb to 2020 to 2022). Receptor libraries were prepared by the immunoSEQ multiplex PCR assay. TCRdb re-hosts the immuneACCESS table, in-frame sequences only. Its copies lack some clones; in the studies checked, an unresolved V gene accounts for under half of them, and the cause for the rest is not known. Recorded for this sample are around 280,000 clones; roughly 86% of them occurred a single time. The top ten clonotypes cover about 1.2% of the sample. Sequenced input: peripheral blood. Receptors originate from a man aged 65 to 79 with acute or convalescent COVID-19.

This sequence joins TRBV20-1 and TRBJ2-6; D gene ambiguous. V lost 3 bases and J 3 bases, leaving 15 bases between the germline ends. The germline CDR1 and CDR2 sequences are DFQATT and SNEGSKA (reference sequence). The length of the CDR3 is 16 residues. The CDR3, as DNA: TGCAGTGCTAGTGACCAAGGAGCGATTGGGGCCAACGTCCTGACTTTC. It translates to CSASDQGAIGANVLTF.

The chain is built from TRBV2 and TRBJ2-3; 10 bases align to TRBD1. Germline lookup yields CDR1 SNHLY and CDR2 FYNNEI. The CDR3 runs to 14 residues. Trimming removed 4 bases from V and 3 bases from J; junction bases left unmatched: 1. CDR3 coding DNA: TGTGCCAGCAGTGGGGACAGGGGAACAGATACGCAGTATTTT. Translated: CASSGDRGTDTQYF.

The V and J genes are TRBV11-1 and TRBJ2-3, with 8 bases fitting TRBD2. The CDR3 loop spans 16 amino acids. Per germline, CDR1 SGHAT and CDR2 FQDESV (reference sequence). V was pared by 5 bases and J by 0 bases, with 7 bases of the junction left unmatched. The DNA of the CDR3 is TGTGCCAGCAGCCCAGTTAGCGGGGCCAGCACAGATACGCAGTATTTT. Protein product: CASSPVSGASTDTQYF.

V is TRBV2 and J is TRBJ1-2, with D unclear. Germline lookup yields CDR1 SNHLY and CDR2 FYNNEI. Trimming stripped 7 bases from V and 4 bases from J, with 13 bases between. The CDR3 loop spans 13 amino acids. The CDR3 DNA reads as TGTGCCAGCACCGATGGGCAGATCTATGGCTACACCTTC. It encodes CASTDGQIYGYTF.

The genes are TRBV11-3 and TRBJ2-5; weak D call: TRBD1 (8 bases). Germline V gene data show CDR1 as SGHNT and CDR2 as YENEEA. The CDR3 has 14 residues. V was pared by 5 bases and J by 5 bases, with 15 bases between. In nucleotides, the CDR3 is TGTGCCAGCAGCCTCGGACAGGGAGGGGAGACCCAGTACTTC. As protein: CASSLGQGGETQYF.

The gene calls are TRBV28 and TRBJ2-1, with 10 bases aligning to TRBD1. V shed 4 bases, J shed 4 bases, and the junction held 7 bases outside the gene matches. CDR1 and CDR2 (germline): MDHEN, SYDVKM. This CDR3 is 16 amino acids long. CDR3 residues: CASSSIGGQGYNEQFF. The CDR3 nucleotides read TGTGCCAGCAGTTCCATAGGGGGACAGGGGTACAATGAGCAGTTCTTC.

The gene calls are TRBV5-1 and TRBJ2-7; 8 nucleotides agree with TRBD2. V dropped 2 bases and J dropped 3; count of bases not matched to a gene: 10. The CDR3 has 16 amino acids. Germline V gene lookup returns CDR1 SGHRS and CDR2 YFSETQ. The CDR3 region is CASSFDETSEFYEQYF. The CDR3 bases are TGCGCCAGCAGCTTTGACGAGACTAGCGAATTCTACGAGCAGTACTTC.

V usage is TRBV2 and J usage is TRBJ1-2; D gene ambiguous. This CDR3 spans 13 amino acids. Between the trimmed V and J ends, which lost 5 bases and 4 bases, there was a span of 11 bases. Germline V CDR1 and CDR2: SNHLY, FYNNEI. The CDR3 spells CASSQDLSYGYTF. CDR3 sequence (DNA): TGTGCCAGCAGTCAAGACCTATCCTATGGCTACACCTTC.

This chain uses TRBV10-2 with TRBJ2-6, with D possibly being TRBD2 (6 bases). This CDR3 is 14 amino acids long. With 8 bases removed from V and 1 base from J, the gap between germline ends came to 9 bases. In germline, CDR1 is WSHSY, CDR2 SAAADI. DNA of the CDR3: TGCGCCAGCCGCGCGGGATCTGGGGCCAACGTCCTGACTTTC. Translation gives CASRAGSGANVLTF.

The J gene is TRBJ2-4, the V gene TRBV5-6, with TRBD1 matching over 8 bases. The CDR3 runs 14 residues. With V trimmed by 1 base and J by 8 bases, 5 bases remained unmatched. Looked up from germline, CDR1 is SGHDT and CDR2 is YYEEEE. CDR3 DNA: TGTGCCAGCAGCTTGCAGGGGGCGAGAGACATTCAGTACTTC. Translating gives CASSLQGARDIQYF.

V usage is TRBV6-1 and J usage is TRBJ2-1, with TRBD2 identical over 11 bases. Unmatched junction bases numbered 9, after V lost 3 bases and J lost 8 bases. The CDR3 has 16 amino acids. Germline V gene data show CDR1 as MNHNS and CDR2 as SASEGT. The CDR3, as DNA: TGTGCCAGCAGTGACGCTAGCGGGGGGCCCCTTTATGAGCAGTTCTTC. This gives the protein CASSDASGGPLYEQFF.

V gene TRBV7-9 combines with J gene TRBJ2-2; 10 bases line up with TRBD1. CDR3 length: 15 amino acids. CDR1 and CDR2 from the germline V gene are SEHNR and FQNEAQ (reference sequence). V shed 6 bases, J shed 6 bases, and the junction held 7 bases outside the gene matches. CDR3 sequence (DNA): TGTGCCAGCAGGCCCAGACAGGGGGCAGCCGGGGAGCTGTTTTTT. Translating it yields CASRPRQGAAGELFF.

The V gene is TRBV4-3, the J gene TRBJ1-6, with 8 bases matching TRBD1. The ends lost 0 bases at V and 12 bases at J; junction bases unmatched: 10. CDR3 size: 16 residues. Per germline, CDR1 LGHNA and CDR2 YSLEER. CDR3 loop: CASSQDRAGGGLPLHF. CDR3 nucleotide sequence: TGCGCCAGCAGCCAAGATCGGGCAGGGGGCGGGCTACCCCTCCACTTT.

CDR3: CASSHGQGPETQYF. For the CDR3, the DNA is TGTGCCAGCAGTCATGGACAGGGACCAGAGACCCAGTACTTC. The chain joins TRBV28 to TRBJ2-5, with 8 bases aligning to TRBD1. The germline CDR1 and CDR2 sequences are MDHEN and SYDVKM. Losses at the gene ends were 5 bases for V and 4 bases for J; bases not matched to a gene: 6. This CDR3 is 14 amino acids long.

This chain joins TRBV10-1 and TRBJ1-1; D is unresolved. The ends were cut back, 5 bases at V and 3 bases at J, with 7 bases in the middle. The CDR3 covers 12 residues. Per germline, CDR1 WNHNN and CDR2 SYGVQD (reference sequence). CDR3: CASSSGDTEAFF. The CDR3 coding sequence is TGCGCCAGCAGTAGCGGTGACACTGAAGCTTTCTTT.

The rearrangement uses TRBV6-6 and TRBJ2-7, with D perhaps matching TRBD1 (5 bases). This CDR3 is built from 12 residues. From germline, CDR1 is MNHNY and CDR2 SVGAGI (reference sequence). The V end was cut by 4 bases, the J end by 6 bases, with 10 bases between. The CDR3 sequence is CASSFRDSEQYF. CDR3 DNA: TGTGCCAGCAGTTTCAGAGACAGCGAGCAGTACTTC.

The chain combines TRBV5-8 with TRBJ2-3; TRBD2 matches 10 bases. V shed 3 bases, J shed 4 bases, and the junction held 17 bases outside the gene matches. This CDR3 has 19 amino acids. Germline CDR1 is SGHTS and CDR2 is YDEGEE. CDR3 nucleotide sequence: TGTGCCAGCAGCTATCAAAGGACTAGCGGATCCCTGGGGGCAGATACGCAGTATTTT. It is translated as CASSYQRTSGSLGADTQYF.

The genes are TRBV7-9 and TRBJ2-7; 11 bases agree with TRBD2. Germline V gene lookup returns CDR1 SEHNR and CDR2 FQNEAQ (reference sequence). This CDR3 is built from 16 residues. Germline trimming cut 3 bases from V and 7 bases from J; bases unmatched to any gene: 11. The CDR3 coding sequence is TGTGCCAGCAGCTTCTTGGCTAGCGGGGGGCTGGGGGAGCAGTACTTC. Translating gives CASSFLASGGLGEQYF. The full variable domain, in which reference TRBV7-9 and TRBJ2-7 provide the parts outside the CDR3, is DTGVSQNPRHKITKRGQNVTFRCDPISEHNRLYWYRQTLGQGPEFLTYFQNEAQLEKSRLLSDRFSAERPKGSFSTLEIQRTEQGDSAMYLCASSFLASGGLGEQYFGPGTRLTVT.

V usage is TRBV14 and J usage is TRBJ2-5, with a possible D match to TRBD1 (6 bases). This CDR3 has 15 amino acids. In germline, CDR1 is SGHDN, CDR2 FVKESK. V lost 1 base and J lost 7, with 16 bases in between. CDR3 loop: CASSQAISGEGTQYF. The DNA for the CDR3 is TGTGCCAGCAGCCAAGCAATCTCAGGGGAAGGGACCCAGTACTTC.

The chain is built from TRBV28 and TRBJ2-3; D unresolved. CDR1 and CDR2 (germline): MDHEN, SYDVKM. This CDR3 is 12 amino acids long. The CDR3 nucleotides are TGTGTTACTAAGACGGCCACAGATACGCAGTATTTT. Its protein is CVTKTATDTQYF.